This T cell receptor (beta chain) is from a study of blood T cells in healthy people across ages. Study conclusions and caveats: Because donor CMV status was unknown, expanded clonotype changes were possibly confounded.

Germline assignment: CDR1 MNHEY and CDR2 SVGAGI. The length of the CDR3 is 13 residues. The study drew donors from healthy Caucasian individuals in Russia aged roughly 6 to 90. PCR was performed a second time for roughly 7 to 11 cycles using a sample-barcoded 5' primer and a J-beta primer mix. Carrying 12 random nucleotides, a template-switch adaptor labeled each individual cDNA molecule. One entry per CDR3 protein, called by TCRdb with MiXCR from the 5' RACE reads. The sample shows 1.5 million to 2 million distinct CDR3 sequences, 28% of them seen only once. This clonotype has more than one count but fewer than ten. Its antigen is still unknown. The junction does not match germline at one end; this may be a read error.

The rearrangement joins TRBV6-5 to TRBJ2-5; no firm D call. Gene TRBJ2-7 matches the end of the DNA better, so the J call may be wrong. The specimen sequenced was blood. The source is a woman aged 25 to 39 in good health. CDR3 nucleotide sequence: TGTGCCAACAGTTTCGCTATTGGGTACGAGCAGTACTTC. Its translation is CANSFAIGYEQYF.